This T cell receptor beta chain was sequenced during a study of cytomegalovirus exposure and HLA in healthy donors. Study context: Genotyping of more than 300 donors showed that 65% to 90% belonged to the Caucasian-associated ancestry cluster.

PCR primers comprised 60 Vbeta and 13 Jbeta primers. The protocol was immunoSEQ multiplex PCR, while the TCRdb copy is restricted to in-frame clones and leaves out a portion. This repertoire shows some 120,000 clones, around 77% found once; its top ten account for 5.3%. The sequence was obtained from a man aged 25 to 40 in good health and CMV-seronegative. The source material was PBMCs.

The CDR3 sequence is CASSWMGEDQETQYF. The CDR3 DNA is TGTGCCAGCAGCTGGATGGGAGAGGATCAAGAGACCCAGTACTTC. The chain combines TRBV7-8 with TRBJ2-5; tentatively, D is TRBD2 (5 bases). Germline loops: CDR1 SGHVS, CDR2 FQNEAQ. Trimming removed 4 bases at V and 2 bases at J, with 14 bases between. The CDR3 is 15 amino acids.